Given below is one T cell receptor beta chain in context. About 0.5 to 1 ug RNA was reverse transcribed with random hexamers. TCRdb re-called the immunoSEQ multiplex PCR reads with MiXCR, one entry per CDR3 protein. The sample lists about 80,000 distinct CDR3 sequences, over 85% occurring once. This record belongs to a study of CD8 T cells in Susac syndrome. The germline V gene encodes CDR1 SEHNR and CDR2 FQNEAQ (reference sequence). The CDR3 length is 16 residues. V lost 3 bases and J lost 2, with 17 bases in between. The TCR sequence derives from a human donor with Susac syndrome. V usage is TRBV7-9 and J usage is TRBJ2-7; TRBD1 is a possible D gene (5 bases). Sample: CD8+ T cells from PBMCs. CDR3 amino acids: CASSFSENRPTYEQYF. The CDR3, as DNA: TGTGCCAGCAGCTTTTCGGAAAACAGGCCGACCTACGAGCAGTACTTC.